This record covers a single T cell receptor beta chain. The data belong to a study of T-cell reconstitution after alpha-beta-depleted transplantation in children. The CDR3 loop spans 13 amino acids. Germline-derived CDR1 and CDR2 are SGHVS and FQNEAQ. V was cut by 5 bases and J by 3 bases, with 8 bases left in between. Construction of the TCRbeta library involved unique molecular identifiers. TCRdb itself ran the PCR reads through MiXCR, one entry per CDR3 protein. The sample has roughly 790,000 distinct CDR3 sequences; under 20% are singletons. Material: PBMCs, mostly from graft donor cells, obtained 360 days after TCRalphabeta/CD19-depleted stem cell transplant. The receptor's source is a male patient aged 5 to 17 who had a stem cell transplant for acute lymphoblastic leukemia, so the T cells may come from the graft donor. This rearrangement joins TRBV7-8 to TRBJ1-5; the D is unclear. The CDR3 DNA reads TGTGCCAGCAGCGTCAGCCACAATCAGCCCCAGCATTTT. It specifies CASSVSHNQPQHF. Based on the CDR3 plus reference TRBV7-8 and TRBJ1-5, the full variable domain is GAGVSQSPRYKVAKRGQDVALRCDPISGHVSLFWYQQALGQGPEFLTYFQNEAQLDKSGLPSDRFFAERPEGSVSTLKIQRTQQEDSAVYLCASSVSHNQPQHFGDGTRLSIL.